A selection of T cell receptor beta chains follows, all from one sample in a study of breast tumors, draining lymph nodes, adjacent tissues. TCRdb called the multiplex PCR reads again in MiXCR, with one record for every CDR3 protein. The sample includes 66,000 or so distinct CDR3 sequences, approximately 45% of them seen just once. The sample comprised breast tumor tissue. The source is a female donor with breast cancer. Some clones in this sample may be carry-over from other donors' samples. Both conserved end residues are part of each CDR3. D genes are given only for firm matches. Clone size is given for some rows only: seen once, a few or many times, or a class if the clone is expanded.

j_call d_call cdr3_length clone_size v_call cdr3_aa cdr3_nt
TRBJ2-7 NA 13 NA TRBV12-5 CASGYGTTYEQYF TGTGCTAGTGGTTATGGGACAACCTACGAGCAGTACTTC
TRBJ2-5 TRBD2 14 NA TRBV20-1 CSALSGGRRETQYF TGCAGTGCCCTTAGCGGGGGACGTCGAGAGACCCAGTACTTC
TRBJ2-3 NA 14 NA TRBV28 CASRHDTTYNEQYF TGTGCCAGCAGACACGACACTACCTACAATGAGCAGTATTTT
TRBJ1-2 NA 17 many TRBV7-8 CASSHGGRQNFNYGYTF TGTGCCAGCAGCCACGGGGGCAGGCAGAATTTTAACTATGGCTACACCTTC
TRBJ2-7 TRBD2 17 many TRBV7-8 CASSIRGTSGGAAEQYF TGTGCCAGCAGCATCAGGGGGACTAGCGGGGGGGCCGCCGAGCAGTACTTC
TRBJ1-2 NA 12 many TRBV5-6 CASSLVGSYYTF TGTGCCAGCAGCTTGGTGGGCAGCTACTACACCTTC
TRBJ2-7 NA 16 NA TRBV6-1 CACGPLRGDASYEQYF TGTGCCTGCGGCCCCTTGCGAGGGGATGCCTCCTACGAGCAGTACTTC
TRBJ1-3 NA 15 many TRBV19 CASSIDAVSGNTIYF TGTGCCAGTAGTATAGATGCCGTTTCTGGAAACACCATATATTTT
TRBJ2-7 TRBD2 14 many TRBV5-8 CASSLDSGSYEQYF TGTGCCAGCAGCTTGGATAGCGGGAGTTACGAGCAGTACTTC
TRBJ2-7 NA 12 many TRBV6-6 CASRPQTYEQYF TGTGCCAGCAGACCGCAAACTTACGAGCAGTACTTC
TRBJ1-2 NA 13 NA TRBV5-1 CASSLETGGGYTF TGCGCCAGCAGCTTGGAGACGGGGGGCGGCTACACCTTC
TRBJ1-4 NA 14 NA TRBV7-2 CASSPRQPNEKLFF TGTGCCAGCAGCCCGAGACAGCCTAATGAAAAACTGTTTTTT
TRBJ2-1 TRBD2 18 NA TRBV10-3 CAISEGFVLAVFTDTQFF TGTGCCATCAGTGAGGGGTTTGTACTAGCGGTATTCACAGATACGCAGTTCTTC
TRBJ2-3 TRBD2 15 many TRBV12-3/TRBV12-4 CASSPTSGSTDTQYF TGTGCCAGCAGCCCCACTAGCGGGAGCACAGATACGCAGTATTTT
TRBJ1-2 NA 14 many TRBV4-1 CASSQGPLNYGYTF TGCGCCAGCAGCCAAGGACCGCTTAACTATGGCTACACCTTC
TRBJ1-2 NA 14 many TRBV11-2 CASSLGTAIYGYTF TGTGCCAGCAGCTTAGGGACAGCAATCTATGGCTACACCTTC
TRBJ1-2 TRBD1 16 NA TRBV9 CASKTGTDQGAYGHTF TGCGCCAGCAAAACCGGGACAGATCAAGGGGCCTATGGCCACACCTTC
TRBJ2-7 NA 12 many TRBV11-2 CASSLQSHEQYF TGTGCCAGCAGCTTACAGTCGCACGAGCAGTACTTC
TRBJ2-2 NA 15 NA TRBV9 CASRPGYANTGELFF TGTGCCAGCAGGCCAGGGTACGCGAACACCGGGGAGCTGTTTTTT
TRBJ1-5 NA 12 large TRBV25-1 CASSAGNQPQHF TGTGCCAGCAGTGCCGGCAATCAGCCCCAGCATTTT
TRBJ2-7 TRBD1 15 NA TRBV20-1 CSADKPGQGGFEQYF TGCAGTGCAGACAAGCCGGGACAGGGTGGATTCGAGCAGTACTTC
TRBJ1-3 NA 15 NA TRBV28 CASSSPGQSGNTIYF TGTGCCAGCAGTTCGCCTGGACAGTCTGGAAACACCATATATTTT
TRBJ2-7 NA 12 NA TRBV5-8 CASSLAEREQYF TGTGCCAGCAGCTTGGCCGAGAGGGAGCAGTACTTC